The text below deals with one T cell receptor (beta chain). This entry comes from a study of shared T cell receptors in the human thymus. Per germline, CDR1 MNHEY and CDR2 SMNVEV (reference sequence). This CDR3 is built from 14 residues. V lost 7 bases, J lost 12 bases, and 13 bases stayed unmatched. Generated by immunoSEQ multiplex PCR, the TCRdb table keeps only in-frame clones and is missing some. The table records 600,000 or so clones, around 87% of them present only once. These data are also associated with another study on human thymus T cells. That work contributes: Infants served as donors; they were healthy and Finnish and were having corrective surgery for congenital heart defects. The thymus was resected at corrective cardiac surgery. Among thymic and blood repertoires, usage of V and J genes appeared biased. Highly overlapping thymic repertoires among unrelated individuals were reported in related research.

This receptor was obtained from a boy younger than two with a congenital heart defect. Sequencing used thymocytes. V usage is TRBV27 and J usage is TRBJ2-1; TRBD1 matches 9 bases. The CDR3 here is CASKGQGYGTWQFF. The CDR3 region has the DNA TGTGCCAGCAAAGGACAGGGGTACGGGACTTGGCAGTTCTTC.